The 15 T cell receptor beta chains presented below share a single source sample, sequenced in a study of blood T cell repertoires in COVID-19. Clones were read by immunoSEQ multiplex PCR, and TCRdb kept only the in-frame ones, dropping some. The repertoire holds over 55,000 clones, almost 85% seen once, with roughly 24% in the top ten. The sequencing input was peripheral blood. These receptor sequences come from a man aged 50-60 years with acute or convalescent COVID-19.

The chain is built from TRBV30 and TRBJ1-2; TRBD1 might be the D (6 bases). Deletions cut 6 bases from V and 5 bases from J, with 16 bases between. The CDR3 has 13 amino acids. Germline assignment: CDR1 GTSNPN and CDR2 SVGIG (reference sequence). Here the CDR3 reads CACSGTSSYGYTF. DNA of the CDR3: TGTGCCTGCTCCGGGACATCTTCTTATGGCTACACCTTC.

The chain uses TRBV19 and TRBJ2-5; 9 bases are shared with TRBD1. The CDR3 is 15 residues long. Germline assignment: CDR1 LNHDA and CDR2 SQIVND (reference sequence). The V gene end was trimmed by 4 bases and the J gene end by 5 bases; junction bases not matched to a gene: 8. CDR3 sequence: CASSSRTGAWETQYF. The CDR3 DNA reads TGTGCCAGTAGTAGTCGGACAGGGGCGTGGGAGACCCAGTACTTC.

This clone was counted once. The CDR3 region has the DNA TGTGCCAGCAGGACCAGGCAGGGGGCGAGGGAGCAGTACTTC. Protein sequence: CASRTRQGAREQYF. V gene TRBV6-5 combines with J gene TRBJ2-7; 8 bases align to TRBD1. The CDR3 contains 14 residues. The trim removed 6 bases at V and 7 bases at J, leaving 11 bases unmatched. CDR1 is MNHEY and CDR2 is SVGAGI in the germline V gene.

The rearrangement links TRBV10-1 to TRBJ2-1; tentative D call: TRBD1 (6 bases). The V end lost 6 bases, the J end lost 10 bases, and 10 bases lay between the germline ends. Germline V gene lookup returns CDR1 WNHNN and CDR2 SYGVQD (reference sequence). This CDR3 is 11 amino acids long. CDR3 bases: TGCGCCAGCAGCCGGGACACAGAGCAGTTCTTC. Protein sequence: CASSRDTEQFF.

The chain combines TRBV5-1 with TRBJ1-2; perhaps TRBD1 as D (6 bases). Trimming cost V 4 bases and J 2 bases, with 15 bases left between them. From germline, CDR1 is SGHRS and CDR2 YFSETQ. CDR3 length equals 15 residues. The CDR3 DNA follows: TGCGCCAGCAGCGTACAGGGTATGACGAACTATGGCTACACCTTC. Amino acids: CASSVQGMTNYGYTF.

The rearrangement joins TRBV6-5 to TRBJ2-3; TRBD1 might be the D (5 bases). CDR1 is MNHEY and CDR2 is SVGAGI in the germline V gene. The germline V and J ends were trimmed by 7 bases and 4 bases, with 18 bases remaining between them. The CDR3 is 15 residues long. The CDR3 region is CASNRQQGKPDTQYF. DNA for the CDR3: TGTGCCAGCAACAGGCAGCAGGGAAAGCCAGATACGCAGTATTTT.

V and J are TRBV18 and TRBJ2-5; 7 nucleotides match TRBD1. The ends lost 5 bases at V and 2 bases at J; junction bases unmatched: 5. Germline assignment: CDR1 KGHSH and CDR2 LQKENI. This CDR3 spans 14 amino acids. CDR3 nucleotides: TGTGCCAGCTCAGCAGGGACAGTTCAAGAGACCCAGTACTTC. Encoded protein: CASSAGTVQETQYF.

The chain recombines TRBV30 with TRBJ2-1; 9 nucleotides line up with TRBD1. CDR3 length: 15 amino acids. Germline CDR1 is GTSNPN and CDR2 is SVGIG (reference sequence). The V segment lost 2 bases and the J segment 7 bases; nucleotides outside the gene matches: 9. CDR3 nucleotide sequence: TGTGCCTGGAGTCCGTTTACAGGGGGCTTAAATGAGCAGTTCTTC. Translating it yields CAWSPFTGGLNEQFF.

This chain links TRBV5-1 with TRBJ2-3; D is unclear. The CDR3 extends over 14 amino acids. With 0 bases removed from V and 0 bases from J, the gap between germline ends came to 5 bases. CDR1 and CDR2 from the germline V gene are SGHRS and YFSETQ. The CDR3 here is CASSLVLSTDTQYF. The CDR3 coding sequence is TGCGCCAGCAGCTTGGTTCTCAGCACAGATACGCAGTATTTT.

V and J are TRBV6-5 and TRBJ2-3; 7 positions match TRBD1. With 11 bases clipped from V and 0 bases from J, the junction kept 5 bases outside the gene matches. Germline V gene data show CDR1 as MNHEY and CDR2 as SVGAGI. This CDR3 has 13 amino acids. The CDR3 nucleotides read TGTGCCTCCGGACAGGACAGCACAGATACGCAGTATTTT. The encoded protein is CASGQDSTDTQYF.

The V call is TRBV6-5, the J call TRBJ1-2; D perhaps matches TRBD1 (6 bases). CDR1 is MNHEY and CDR2 is SVGAGI in the germline V gene. This CDR3 spans 14 amino acids. V was clipped by 4 bases and J by 4 bases, with 13 bases between them. CDR3 loop: CASSWAGQSYGYTF. CDR3 DNA sequence: TGTGCCAGCAGTTGGGCAGGACAGAGCTATGGCTACACCTTC.

This chain uses TRBV9 with TRBJ2-7; 8 bases fit TRBD1. The germline V gene encodes CDR1 SGDLS and CDR2 YYNGEE. The trim removed 3 bases at V and 0 bases at J, leaving 5 bases unmatched. This CDR3 has 15 residues. The CDR3 spells CASSARTGSSYEQYF. The DNA of the CDR3 is TGTGCCAGCAGCGCCCGGACAGGGAGCTCCTACGAGCAGTACTTC.

This clone has just a few counts. The chain joins TRBV9 to TRBJ1-1; D is uncertain. V was clipped by 5 bases and J by 5 bases, with 16 bases between them. This CDR3 has 14 amino acids. The germline V gene encodes CDR1 SGDLS and CDR2 YYNGEE. The chain's CDR3 is CASSSIEGRTEAFF. Written as DNA, the CDR3 is TGTGCCAGCAGTTCAATCGAGGGTCGGACTGAAGCTTTCTTT.

The rearrangement joins TRBV23-1 to TRBJ2-7; 11 positions match TRBD1. TRBV23-1 is identified as an open reading frame with a role that is uncertain. J lost 0 bases, V lost 4 bases, and 5 bases had no gene match. This CDR3 comprises 16 residues. The CDR3 protein is CASSPEGQGASYEQYF. The CDR3, as DNA: TGCGCCAGCAGTCCGGAAGGACAGGGGGCCTCCTACGAGCAGTACTTC.

The genes are TRBV5-1 and TRBJ2-4; 9 bases are shared with TRBD1. The length of the CDR3 is 18 residues. CDR1 SGHRS and CDR2 YFSETQ come from the germline V gene. V shed 4 bases and J 3 bases; nucleotides not matched to a gene: 14. CDR3 amino acids: CASSPSTGGESGKNIQYF. CDR3 DNA sequence: TGCGCCAGCAGCCCCTCGACAGGGGGGGAATCGGGCAAAAACATTCAGTACTTC.